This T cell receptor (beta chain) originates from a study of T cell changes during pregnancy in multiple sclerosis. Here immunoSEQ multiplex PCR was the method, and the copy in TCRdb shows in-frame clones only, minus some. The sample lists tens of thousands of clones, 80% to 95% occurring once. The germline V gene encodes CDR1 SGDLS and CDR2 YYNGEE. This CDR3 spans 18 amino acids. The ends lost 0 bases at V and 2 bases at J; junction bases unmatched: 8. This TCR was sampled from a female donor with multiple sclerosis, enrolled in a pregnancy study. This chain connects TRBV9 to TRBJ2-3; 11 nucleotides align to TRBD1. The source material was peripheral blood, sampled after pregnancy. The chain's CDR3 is CASSVGAWDRGTTDTQYF. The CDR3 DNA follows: TGTGCCAGCAGCGTAGGAGCGTGGGACAGGGGGACCACAGATACGCAGTATTTT.